This T cell receptor beta chain was identified in a study of T cell responses to AZD1222 COVID-19 vaccine. V was cut by 2 bases and J by 6 bases, with 23 bases left in between. In germline, CDR1 is MNHEY, CDR2 SVGEGT. CDR3 length: 18 amino acids. Assay: immunoSEQ multiplex PCR; the TCRdb copy retains only in-frame clones and omits some. The profile covers approximately 110,000 clones, with more than 75% appearing a single time and 9% to 9.5% taken by the ten largest. V is TRBV6-2 or TRBV6-3 and J is TRBJ2-1, with D hard to call. This TCR derives from an adult in good health. The source was peripheral blood, collected on day 0 of AZD1222 vaccination. The CDR3 coding sequence is TGTGCCAGCAGTTACCCATTAAGAAGCGCATCCTACCCCAATGAGCAGTTCTTC. The encoded protein is CASSYPLRSASYPNEQFF.